The 30 T cell receptor beta chains given below trace back to one sample, sequenced in a study of cytomegalovirus exposure and HLA in healthy donors. The PCR was carried out with 60 Vbeta primers and 13 Jbeta primers. Sequencing was performed with immunoSEQ multiplex PCR; in TCRdb, only in-frame clones are kept and a portion is missing. The sample has under 150,000 clones, roughly four fifths seen once. Sequencing was performed on PBMCs. Every receptor here comes from a man aged 18-30 years in good health and CMV-seronegative.

A note on this clone: Compared with germline, one end of the junction differs, possibly owing to a read error. CDR3 amino acids: CASSLGAGVGNTIYF. In DNA, the CDR3 is TGCGCCAGCAGTTTGGGGGCCGGGGTAGGAAACACCATATATTTT. The chain couples TRBV5-1 to TRBJ1-3; a possible D gene is TRBD1 (6 bases). Looked up from germline, CDR1 is SGHRS and CDR2 is YFSETQ. CDR3 length equals 15 residues.

Sample share makes this clone medium-sized. The gene calls are TRBV5-1 and TRBJ1-6, with a possible D match to TRBD1 (6 bases). V gave up 0 bases and J gave up 10 bases, with 20 bases separating them. CDR3 length equals 17 residues. Per the germline V gene, CDR1 is SGHRS and CDR2 is YFSETQ. In DNA form, the CDR3 reads TGCGCCAGCAGCTTGGGGACAACAGGGCTGGGTAGCTCACCCCTCCACTTT. Amino acids: CASSLGTTGLGSSPLHF. Using reference TRBV5-1 and TRBJ1-6 for the parts outside the CDR3, the full variable domain is KAGVTQTPRYLIKTRGQQVTLSCSPISGHRSVSWYQQTPGQGLQFLFEYFSETQRNKGNFPGRFSGRQFSNSRSEMNVSTLELGDSALYLCASSLGTTGLGSSPLHFGNGTRLTVT.

The chain combines TRBV6-1 with TRBJ1-1, with TRBD1 as a possible D gene (5 bases). This CDR3 contains 15 residues. The V end lost 7 bases, the J end lost 0 bases, and 15 bases lay between the germline ends. The germline gives CDR1 MNHNS, CDR2 SASEGT. CDR3 bases: TGTGCCAGCAAGGGCAGGGAAAGGGTGAACACTGAAGCTTTCTTT. Protein: CASKGRERVNTEAFF.

This clone was recorded a few times. The rearrangement joins TRBV27 to TRBJ2-3, with D possibly being TRBD2 (6 bases). Per the germline V gene, CDR1 is MNHEY and CDR2 is SMNVEV (reference sequence). V was pared by 3 bases and J by 2 bases, with 12 bases between. The CDR3 covers 15 residues. DNA of the CDR3: TGTGCCAGCAGTTTTGGGAGGTCCTACACAGATACGCAGTATTTT. It is translated as CASSFGRSYTDTQYF.

The J gene is TRBJ2-5, the V gene TRBV5-1; 9 bases fit TRBD1. The ends lost 0 bases at V and 5 bases at J; junction bases unmatched: 5. The CDR3 is made up of 15 amino acids. Germline CDR1 and CDR2: SGHRS and YFSETQ. The CDR3 DNA is TGCGCCAGCAGCTTGGTCACAGGGGGCGGTGAGACCCAGTACTTC. This codes for CASSLVTGGGETQYF. The full variable domain, its missing parts supplied by reference TRBV5-1 and TRBJ2-5, is KAGVTQTPRYLIKTRGQQVTLSCSPISGHRSVSWYQQTPGQGLQFLFEYFSETQRNKGNFPGRFSGRQFSNSRSEMNVSTLELGDSALYLCASSLVTGGGETQYFGPGTRLLVL.

The J gene is TRBJ2-3, the V gene TRBV5-8; tentatively, D is TRBD1 (5 bases). This CDR3 comprises 16 residues. The germline V gene has CDR1 SGHTS and CDR2 YDEGEE. The V end lost 0 bases, the J end lost 4 bases, and 15 bases lay between the germline ends. The DNA of the CDR3 is TGTGCCAGCAGCTTGGTTATAGGGGTTCGCGCAGATACGCAGTATTTT. It specifies CASSLVIGVRADTQYF.

This chain joins TRBV9 and TRBJ2-7, with TRBD1 identical over 7 bases. This CDR3 comprises 15 residues. The V segment lost 2 bases and the J segment 6 bases; nucleotides outside the gene matches: 11. Germline V gives CDR1 SGDLS, CDR2 YYNGEE. CDR3 protein: CASSVGSRGSGEQYF. The CDR3 DNA reads TGTGCCAGCAGCGTCGGAAGCAGGGGGTCCGGCGAGCAGTACTTC.

The rearrangement uses TRBV11-2 and TRBJ2-7; D perhaps matches TRBD2 (6 bases). Deletions cut 0 bases from V and 3 bases from J, with 12 bases between. Germline values: CDR1 SGHAT, CDR2 FQNNGV. This CDR3 comprises 15 residues. CDR3 nucleotides: TGTGCCAGCAGCTTAGAGGCGGGACCCGTCTACGAGCAGTACTTC. Its protein is CASSLEAGPVYEQYF.

V usage is TRBV9 and J usage is TRBJ2-6; 10 nucleotides agree with TRBD1. The V gene end was trimmed by 0 bases and the J gene end by 0 bases; junction bases not matched to a gene: 3. Germline loops: CDR1 SGDLS, CDR2 YYNGEE. This CDR3 spans 18 amino acids. This CDR3 reads CASSVGGTGDSGANVLTF. CDR3 nucleotides: TGTGCCAGCAGCGTAGGAGGGACAGGGGACTCTGGGGCCAACGTCCTGACTTTC.

This clone was observed a single time. The chain combines TRBV7-2 with TRBJ1-2; tentative D call: TRBD1 (5 bases). V lost 0 bases and J lost 1, with 9 bases in between. The V gene's germline CDR1 is SGHTA and CDR2 FQGNSA. The CDR3 consists of 15 residues. In nucleotides, the CDR3 is TGTGCCAGCAGCTTAGCATCGGACATTAACTATGGCTACACCTTC. It encodes CASSLASDINYGYTF.

The gene calls are TRBV5-4 and TRBJ1-4; D is perhaps TRBD1 (5 bases). V gave up 4 bases and J gave up 5 bases, with 12 bases separating them. The CDR3 has 14 residues. Germline CDR1 is SGHNT and CDR2 is YYREEE (reference sequence). In DNA form, the CDR3 reads TGTGCCAGCAGCCCTGACAGCGGGAATGAAAAACTGTTTTTT. It is translated as CASSPDSGNEKLFF. The whole variable domain, filled in from reference TRBV5-4 and TRBJ1-4, reads ETGVTQSPTHLIKTRGQQVTLRCSSQSGHNTVSWYQQALGQGPQFIFQYYREEENGRGNFPPRFSGLQFPNYSSELNVNALELDDSALYLCASSPDSGNEKLFFGSGTQLSVL.

The rearrangement joins TRBV9 to TRBJ2-2, with 10 bases aligning to TRBD2. The CDR3 is 15 amino acids. The germline V gene has CDR1 SGDLS and CDR2 YYNGEE. Losses at the gene ends were 4 bases for V and 4 bases for J; bases not matched to a gene: 4. The CDR3: CASSLSGGATGELFF. The CDR3 DNA is TGTGCCAGCAGCTTGAGCGGGGGGGCCACCGGGGAGCTGTTTTTT.

The rearrangement uses TRBV6-4 and TRBJ2-3, with 7 bases aligning to TRBD2. This CDR3 is 16 amino acids long. Per germline, CDR1 MRHNA and CDR2 SNTAGT. The trim removed 0 bases at V and 0 bases at J, leaving 3 bases unmatched. The CDR3 reads CASSDSGGGSTDTQYF. The DNA for the CDR3 is TGTGCCAGCAGTGACTCGGGCGGGGGAAGCACAGATACGCAGTATTTT.

The V and J genes are TRBV5-1 and TRBJ2-3; 7 bases align to TRBD2. V lost 2 bases to trimming and J lost 3 bases; unmatched junction nucleotides: 6. The CDR3 is 15 residues long. Germline V lookup: CDR1 SGHRS, CDR2 YFSETQ. The CDR3 protein is CASSLRGVRTDTQYF. Written as DNA, the CDR3 is TGCGCCAGCAGCTTACGGGGGGTACGTACAGATACGCAGTATTTT.

The chain is built from TRBV19 and TRBJ1-5, with 8 bases identical to TRBD1. After removal of 6 bases from V and 3 bases from J, the junction contained 4 bases not matched to a gene. The CDR3 sequence is 14 residues long. Germline-derived CDR1 and CDR2 are LNHDA and SQIVND (reference sequence). The CDR3 region is CASSSDRDNQPQHF. DNA of the CDR3: TGTGCCAGTAGCTCGGACAGGGACAATCAGCCCCAGCATTTT.

The CDR3 protein is CASSLGGVGRRETQYF. The DNA of the CDR3 is TGTGCCAGCAGTTTAGGGGGGGTGGGGAGGAGGGAGACCCAGTACTTC. The genes are TRBV27 and TRBJ2-5; 7 positions agree with TRBD2. Per the germline V gene, CDR1 is MNHEY and CDR2 is SMNVEV (reference sequence). The CDR3 is 16 amino acids. Trimming cost V 2 bases and J 5 bases; bases outside gene matches: 11.

This chain uses TRBV19 with TRBJ1-2, with D possibly matching TRBD1 (6 bases). The germline gives CDR1 LNHDA, CDR2 SQIVND (reference sequence). V was trimmed by 5 bases and J by 5 bases, leaving 15 bases between them. This CDR3 contains 14 residues. CDR3 DNA: TGTGCCAGTAGTCCAACACAGGGTCCGTATGGCTACACCTTC. It encodes CASSPTQGPYGYTF.

The rearrangement uses TRBV7-9 and TRBJ1-2, with 7 bases identical to TRBD1. The J segment lost 8 bases and the V segment lost 5 bases, leaving 8 bases of the junction unmatched. Germline V gives CDR1 SEHNR, CDR2 FQNEAQ (reference sequence). The CDR3 has 13 amino acids. The CDR3 spells CASSDTGAGGYTF. CDR3 coding DNA: TGTGCCAGCAGCGATACAGGGGCTGGGGGCTACACCTTC.

V gene TRBV4-1 combines with J gene TRBJ2-1; 8 positions agree with TRBD1. Germline V gene lookup returns CDR1 MGHRA and CDR2 YSYEKL. CDR3 length: 16 amino acids. V was clipped by 1 base and J by 7 bases; unmatched bases: 9. The CDR3: CASSQVGQGAWNEQFF. DNA for the CDR3: TGCGCCAGCAGCCAAGTTGGGCAGGGGGCGTGGAATGAGCAGTTCTTC.

The chain couples TRBV10-1 to TRBJ2-3; TRBD2 is a possible D gene (5 bases). This CDR3 region has 13 residues. Per the germline V gene, CDR1 is WNHNN and CDR2 is SYGVQD (reference sequence). The germline V and J ends were trimmed by 5 bases and 3 bases, with 9 bases remaining between them. The DNA for the CDR3 is TGCGCCAGCAGTTCACGGAGGACAGATACGCAGTATTTT. This translates into CASSSRRTDTQYF.

The chain employs TRBV19 and TRBJ2-1, with TRBD2 matching over 8 bases. V trimming: 7 bases; J trimming: 4 bases; junction bases outside the gene matches: 3. CDR3 length: 13 residues. Germline values: CDR1 LNHDA, CDR2 SQIVND (reference sequence). The DNA for the CDR3 is TGTGCCAGTAATGCGGGGGGTTACAATGAGCAGTTCTTC. Its protein is CASNAGGYNEQFF.

The chain couples TRBV9 to TRBJ2-2; 11 bases line up with TRBD2. Germline V gives CDR1 SGDLS, CDR2 YYNGEE. This CDR3 has 17 amino acids. Losses at the gene ends were 3 bases for V and 1 base for J; bases not matched to a gene: 5. The chain's CDR3 is CASSGPGTSGNTGELFF. The CDR3 DNA reads as TGTGCCAGCAGCGGCCCCGGGACTAGCGGGAACACCGGGGAGCTGTTTTTT.

The chain carries TRBV5-6 and TRBJ2-3, with 8 bases lining up with TRBD1. Trimming took 4 bases from V and 5 from J; bases not matched to a gene: 12. Germline-derived CDR1 and CDR2 are SGHDT and YYEEEE. The CDR3 contains 16 residues. CDR3 sequence reads: CASSKDRESHRDTQYF. The CDR3 DNA reads as TGTGCCAGCAGCAAGGACAGGGAATCCCACAGAGATACGCAGTATTTT.

This clone has just a few counts. V and J are TRBV6-5 and TRBJ1-1; 9 bases are a match to TRBD1. Trimming at V came to 5 bases and at J to 2 bases, leaving 6 bases not matched to a gene. The length of the CDR3 is 15 residues. CDR1 MNHEY and CDR2 SVGAGI come from the germline V gene. The CDR3 DNA reads TGTGCCAGCAGTGTGGACAGGGGATTTAACACTGAAGCTTTCTTT. Its protein product is CASSVDRGFNTEAFF.

The count of this clone is one. This rearrangement joins TRBV9 to TRBJ2-2; 10 bases fit TRBD2. Germline V CDR1 and CDR2: SGDLS, YYNGEE. The CDR3 is made up of 17 amino acids. Unmatched junction bases numbered 2, after V lost 0 bases and J lost 0 bases. The CDR3 sequence: CASSVGLAGANTGELFF. In DNA, the CDR3 is TGTGCCAGCAGCGTAGGTCTAGCGGGAGCGAACACCGGGGAGCTGTTTTTT.

The chain has TRBV6-1 and TRBJ1-6; possibly TRBD1 for D (5 bases). The V gene's germline CDR1 is MNHNS and CDR2 SASEGT. The CDR3 has 13 amino acids. V gave up 3 bases and J gave up 5 bases, with 5 bases separating them. CDR3 region: CASSDRDNSPLHF. For the CDR3, the DNA is TGTGCCAGCAGTGACAGGGATAATTCACCCCTCCACTTT.

The chain uses TRBV13 and TRBJ1-1, with 9 bases identical to TRBD1. The V gene's germline CDR1 is PRHDT and CDR2 FYEKMQ (reference sequence). After removal of 0 bases from V and 8 bases from J, the junction contained 13 bases not matched to a gene. CDR3 length: 17 amino acids. DNA of the CDR3: TGTGCCAGCAGCTTAGGGGCCCGGGACAGGGTCAATTCGGAAGCTTTCTTT. Protein sequence: CASSLGARDRVNSEAFF.

The genes are TRBV7-8 and TRBJ2-1; TRBD2 matches 10 bases. CDR1 SGHVS and CDR2 FQNEAQ come from the germline V gene. The CDR3 spans 18 residues. The V segment lost 2 bases and the J segment 5 bases; nucleotides outside the gene matches: 12. The CDR3 reads CASSLQASGRILNNEQFF. CDR3 sequence (DNA): TGTGCCAGCAGCTTACAGGCTAGCGGGAGAATCCTAAACAATGAGCAGTTCTTC.

This clone was seen just once. This chain connects TRBV7-9 to TRBJ2-7, with D uncertain. Germline values: CDR1 SEHNR, CDR2 FQNEAQ (reference sequence). The CDR3 is made up of 11 amino acids. Trimming removed 5 bases at V and 3 bases at J, with 5 bases between. CDR3 residues: CASSPDYEQYF. The CDR3 nucleotides read TGTGCCAGCAGCCCAGACTACGAGCAGTACTTC.

This chain uses TRBV6-5 with TRBJ2-2; D is undetermined. Looked up from germline, CDR1 is MNHEY and CDR2 is SVGAGI. The CDR3 length is 12 residues. The ends were cut back, 8 bases at V and 1 base at J, with 5 bases in the middle. The CDR3 sequence is CASEQNTGELFF. The CDR3 nucleotides read TGTGCCAGCGAACAGAACACCGGGGAGCTGTTTTTT.